This T cell receptor (beta chain) was sequenced for a study of blood T cells in healthy people across ages. Next came a second PCR, run for about 7 to 12 cycles, which used a sample-barcoded 5' primer along with a J-beta primer mix. TCRdb re-called the 5' RACE reads through MiXCR, storing one row per CDR3 protein. The table records approximately 940,000 distinct CDR3 sequences, roughly 50% of them present only once. Findings and limits, study-wide: Long-lived and aged donors differed, with more naive CD4+ cells and higher diversity in the long-lived. A strong correlation was found between TCR beta diversity and the percentage of naive T cells.

There were at least 5.5 micrograms of total RNA extracted from every sample. Of note for this clonotype: Its target is unknown.

The sample consisted of blood. This TCR derives from a man aged 30 to 45 in good health.

The CDR3 DNA follows: TGCGCCAGCAGCCTCAAGGTGGGGGTGTACCAAGAGACCCAGTACTTC. It translates to CASSLKVGVYQETQYF. The rearrangement links TRBV5-1 to TRBJ2-5, with D perhaps being TRBD1 or TRBD2 (5 bases each). The CDR3 contains 16 residues. V was pared by 4 bases and J by 0 bases, with 16 bases between. The V gene's germline CDR1 is SGHRS and CDR2 YFSETQ.